These 15 T cell receptor beta chains were sequenced from one sample in a study of cytomegalovirus exposure and HLA in healthy donors. TCRdb's copy holds only in-frame clones and misses some; the assay was immunoSEQ multiplex PCR. The repertoire holds approximately 200,000 clones, with 80% to 90% as singletons. Sequenced input: PBMCs. The origin of the receptors is a woman aged 18 to 35 in good health and CMV-seronegative.

This clone was counted a single time. The V call is TRBV7-3, the J call TRBJ2-1; D possibly corresponds to TRBD1 (7 bases). The CDR3 length is 14 residues. The V and J ends lost 5 bases and 3 bases respectively, with 11 bases between them. The germline V gene has CDR1 SGHTA and CDR2 FQGTGA. DNA of the CDR3: TGTGCCAGCAGCCGCGGGGACAGCTACAATGAGCAGTTCTTC. Translating it yields CASSRGDSYNEQFF. Full variable domain (missing parts from reference TRBV7-3 and TRBJ2-1): GAGVSQTPSNKVTEKGKYVELRCDPISGHTALYWYRQSLGQGPEFLIYFQGTGAADDSGLPNDRFFAVRPEGSVSTLKIQRTERGDSAVYLCASSRGDSYNEQFFGPGTRLTVL.

This clone was counted a single time. J is TRBJ1-1 and V is TRBV29-1; maybe TRBD1 (6 bases). Germline CDR1 and CDR2: SQVTM and ANQGSEA. This CDR3 spans 12 amino acids. Trimming cost V 2 bases and J 6 bases, with 10 bases left between them. CDR3 DNA: TGCAGCGTTGAAATCGACAGGCCTGAAGCTTTCTTT. It yields the protein CSVEIDRPEAFF.

The chain is built from TRBV28 and TRBJ2-7, with D perhaps TRBD2 (6 bases). Germline-derived CDR1 and CDR2 are MDHEN and SYDVKM. The length of the CDR3 is 14 residues. Trimming pared 5 bases from V and 5 bases from J, leaving 16 bases between. The CDR3 bases are TGTGCCAGCAGTCCCAGACTAGTCTTCGACGAGCAGTACTTC. It specifies CASSPRLVFDEQYF.

This clone was counted once. The CDR3 loop reads CASSGGYYGYTF. DNA for the CDR3: TGTGCCAGCAGCGGCGGATACTATGGCTACACCTTC. The chain uses TRBV6-5 and TRBJ1-2; D remains unclear. Trimming shortened V by 6 bases and J by 3 bases, and 8 bases separated the two germline ends. CDR3 length: 12 amino acids. CDR1 and CDR2 from the germline V gene are MNHEY and SVGAGI.

The chain joins TRBV5-6 to TRBJ2-1, with TRBD2 matching over 11 bases. V gave up 4 bases and J gave up 7 bases; unmatched junction bases: 4. CDR1 SGHDT and CDR2 YYEEEE come from the germline V gene. This CDR3 has 14 residues. CDR3 coding DNA: TGTGCCAGCAGCATCCGACTAGCGGGGAATGAGCAGTTCTTC. Its protein product is CASSIRLAGNEQFF. The whole variable domain, filled in from reference TRBV5-6 and TRBJ2-1, reads DAGVTQSPTHLIKTRGQQVTLRCSPKSGHDTVSWYQQALGQGPQFIFQYYEEEERQRGNFPDRFSGHQFPNYSSELNVNALLLGDSALYLCASSIRLAGNEQFFGPGTRLTVL.

The rearrangement links TRBV27 to TRBJ2-1, with D perhaps TRBD1 (5 bases). V lost 2 bases and J lost 2, with 13 bases in between. The CDR3 extends over 16 amino acids. Per germline, CDR1 MNHEY and CDR2 SMNVEV (reference sequence). In DNA form, the CDR3 reads TGTGCCAGCAGTTTAGTCACAGGCCCACCCTACAATGAGCAGTTCTTC. This codes for CASSLVTGPPYNEQFF.

The chain links TRBV28 to TRBJ2-1, with a tentative D call TRBD2 (6 bases). The ends were cut back, 5 bases at V and 6 bases at J, with 17 bases in the middle. The length of the CDR3 is 15 residues. The germline V gene has CDR1 MDHEN and CDR2 SYDVKM. CDR3 DNA: TGTGCCAGCAGTGTTAGCGGTAACCCCTCCAATGAGCAGTTCTTC. Encoded protein: CASSVSGNPSNEQFF.

This chain joins TRBV9 and TRBJ2-3; 12 bases map to TRBD1. V shed 3 bases and J 8 bases; nucleotides not matched to a gene: 10. In germline, CDR1 is SGDLS, CDR2 YYNGEE. The CDR3 extends over 16 amino acids. In DNA, the CDR3 is TGTGCCAGCAGCGCCTCCGGGACAGGGGGCGCGGTTACGCAGTATTTT. Its translation is CASSASGTGGAVTQYF.

This clone has more than one count but fewer than ten. The rearrangement links TRBV19 to TRBJ2-1; 7 positions match TRBD2. Germline V gene lookup returns CDR1 LNHDA and CDR2 SQIVND (reference sequence). The CDR3 is 17 amino acids. V lost 5 bases to trimming and J lost 1 base; unmatched junction nucleotides: 11. The CDR3 sequence: CASSAGTTPPSYNEQFF. Written as DNA, the CDR3 is TGTGCCAGTAGTGCTGGGACTACCCCGCCTTCCTACAATGAGCAGTTCTTC.

V and J are TRBV25-1 and TRBJ2-2; no firm D call. The V gene's germline CDR1 is MGHDK and CDR2 SYGVNS. The CDR3 consists of 15 residues. V lost 2 bases and J 3 bases, leaving 10 bases between the germline ends. The CDR3: CASSEQAKYTGELFF. DNA for the CDR3: TGTGCCAGCAGTGAACAGGCTAAGTACACCGGGGAGCTGTTTTTT.

V is TRBV4-1 and J is TRBJ2-1, with 8 bases identical to TRBD2. Looked up from germline, CDR1 is MGHRA and CDR2 is YSYEKL. There are 15 residues in the CDR3. J lost 0 bases, V lost 3 bases, and 1 base had no gene match. CDR3 coding DNA: TGCGCCAGCAGCCACCTAGCGGGCTCCTACAATGAGCAGTTCTTC. It codes for CASSHLAGSYNEQFF.

The V call is TRBV25-1, the J call TRBJ1-2; D remains unclear. This CDR3 contains 10 residues. Trimming cost V 7 bases and J 6 bases, with 6 bases left between them. Germline CDR1 reads MGHDK; CDR2 reads SYGVNS. The CDR3 protein is CASNFDGYTF. CDR3 coding DNA: TGTGCCAGCAACTTTGATGGCTACACCTTC.

The V call is TRBV27, the J call TRBJ2-1; perhaps TRBD1 as D (6 bases). With 5 bases removed from V and 7 bases from J, the gap between germline ends came to 18 bases. Germline CDR1 and CDR2: MNHEY and SMNVEV (reference sequence). The CDR3 contains 15 residues. Here the CDR3 reads CASSAPGAVLNEQFF. CDR3 nucleotides: TGTGCCAGCAGTGCTCCAGGGGCAGTTTTGAATGAGCAGTTCTTC.

In this sample, this clone turned up once. This CDR3 reads CSAGLAAYEQYF. CDR3 DNA: TGCAGCGCGGGACTAGCGGCCTACGAGCAGTACTTC. This chain uses TRBV29-1 with TRBJ2-7; 11 nucleotides agree with TRBD2. The CDR3 consists of 12 residues. The J segment lost 2 bases and the V segment lost 7 bases, leaving 1 base of the junction unmatched. The germline CDR1 and CDR2 sequences are SQVTM and ANQGSEA.

The V and J genes are TRBV15 and TRBJ2-3; 8 nucleotides line up with TRBD2. CDR1 and CDR2 (germline): LNHNV, YYDKDF (reference sequence). With 1 base clipped from V and 4 bases from J, the junction kept 4 bases outside the gene matches. The CDR3 is made up of 15 amino acids. CDR3 bases: TGTGCCACCAGCAGAGCGGGAGGGCTGGCAGATACGCAGTATTTT. Amino acid sequence: CATSRAGGLADTQYF.